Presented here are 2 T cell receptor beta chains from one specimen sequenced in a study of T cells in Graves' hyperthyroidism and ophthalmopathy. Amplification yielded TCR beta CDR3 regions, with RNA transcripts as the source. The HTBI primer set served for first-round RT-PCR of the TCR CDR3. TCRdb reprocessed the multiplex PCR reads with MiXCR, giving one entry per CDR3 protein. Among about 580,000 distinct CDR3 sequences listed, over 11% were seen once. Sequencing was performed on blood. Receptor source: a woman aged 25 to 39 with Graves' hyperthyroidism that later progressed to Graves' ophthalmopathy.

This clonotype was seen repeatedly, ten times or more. The CDR3 region has the DNA TGTGCCAGCAGTTTTCGGGCAGACTATGGCTACACCTTC. It yields the protein CASSFRADYGYTF. The chain couples TRBV28 to TRBJ1-2; no firm D call. In germline, CDR1 is MDHEN, CDR2 SYDVKM. This CDR3 is built from 13 residues. V shed 3 bases and J shed 3 bases, with 8 bases lying between them.

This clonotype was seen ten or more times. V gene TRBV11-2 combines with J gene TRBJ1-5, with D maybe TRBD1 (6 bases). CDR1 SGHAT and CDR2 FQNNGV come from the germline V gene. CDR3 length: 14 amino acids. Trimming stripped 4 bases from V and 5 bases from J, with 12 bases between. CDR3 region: CASSSGTRDQPQHF. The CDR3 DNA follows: TGTGCCAGCAGCTCCGGGACAAGAGATCAGCCCCAGCATTTT.